This TCR beta chain was retrieved from a study of blood T cell repertoires in COVID-19. As for the study in general: Specimens from acute and convalescent COVID-19 originated in the United States, Italy and Spain.

Trimming shortened V by 7 bases and J by 0 bases, and 15 bases separated the two germline ends. From germline, CDR1 is SNHLY and CDR2 FYNNEI. There are 15 residues in the CDR3. Libraries were prepared by immunoSEQ multiplex PCR; TCRdb keeps only in-frame clonotypes and omits some of them. The table includes 260,000 or so clones, under 90% detected once. The sample consisted of PBMCs or T cells enriched from blood (not recorded which). The chain links TRBV2 to TRBJ1-1, with a weak D call TRBD1 (6 bases). This sequence was found in a woman aged 40-49 years who had been exposed to COVID-19. The CDR3 loop is CASILDRSMNTEAFF. The CDR3 DNA reads TGTGCCAGCATCCTGGACAGAAGTATGAACACTGAAGCTTTCTTT.